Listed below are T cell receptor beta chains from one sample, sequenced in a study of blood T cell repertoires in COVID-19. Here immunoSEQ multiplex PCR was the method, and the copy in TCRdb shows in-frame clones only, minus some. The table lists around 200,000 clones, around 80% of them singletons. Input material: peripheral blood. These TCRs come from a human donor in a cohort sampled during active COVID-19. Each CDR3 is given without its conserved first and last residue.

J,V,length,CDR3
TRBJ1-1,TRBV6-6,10,ASRPRQAEAF
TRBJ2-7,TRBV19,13,ASSLTSGSTYEQY
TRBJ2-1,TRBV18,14,ASSPGTGGVDGEQF
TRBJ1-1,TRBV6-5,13,ASSYNGQVNTEAF
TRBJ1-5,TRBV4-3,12,ASSREIQGQPQH
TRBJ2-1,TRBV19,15,ASSGLAGLSSYNEQF
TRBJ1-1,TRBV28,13,ASSHLDRDRTEAF
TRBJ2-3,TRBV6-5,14,ASSYSEGFSTDTQY
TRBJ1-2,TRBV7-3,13,ASSRTGGSNYGYT
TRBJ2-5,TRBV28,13,ASSFDFTGGETQY
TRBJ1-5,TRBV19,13,ASSGWDSSNQPQH
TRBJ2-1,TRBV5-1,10,ASRSSYFEQF
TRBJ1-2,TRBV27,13,ASRRQGAWNYGYT
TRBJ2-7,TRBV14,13,ASSRVTQGAYEQY
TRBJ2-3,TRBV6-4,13,ASTQLASGTDTQY